This T cell receptor (beta chain) is from a study of blood T cell repertoires in COVID-19 (dated by TCRdb to 2020 to 2021). Regarding the study in general: Samples from collaborators originated in the United States, Italy and Spain and spanned both the acute and convalescent phases of COVID-19. The prospective study material was composed of cDNA or gDNA derived from T cells, B-cell-depleted T cells, or PBMCs. The dataset comprised deeply sampled blood TCRbeta repertoires from subjects exposed to, actively infected with, or recovered from COVID-19. The repertoires were released in a freely available public database intended as a resource for research on the immune response to SARS-CoV-2. The samples were drawn from two sources: the first 160 participants of the ongoing ImmuneRACE study, and 1,000 to 1,500 subjects contributed by 6 global collaborators. Nearly every sample came with metadata listing a de-identified subject ID, COVID-19 status, age in years and sex. Where available, HLA class I and class II types were taken from metadata supplied by the sample provider and were not determined by assay-based typing.

The collaborating institutions used their own protocols to collect whole blood in K2EDTA tubes. For TCRbeta analysis, collaborator samples were shipped as frozen whole blood, as isolated PBMCs, or as DNA extracted from either sample type. The immunoSEQ Assay, a bias-controlled multiplex PCR, was used to amplify TCRbeta CDR3 regions from genomic DNA. The published analysis was carried out like this. Nucleated cell counts per sample were estimated from amplification of reference gene primers within the assay. To quantify the absolute abundance of each unique TCRbeta CDR3 rearrangement, sequence reads were collapsed and filtered. For each sample, productive Simpson clonality was calculated as the square root of Simpson's diversity index across productive rearrangements. Here the immuneACCESS table is served through TCRdb, limited to in-frame sequences with V and J called. Missing clones are a known gap in these copies; in checked studies unresolved V genes cover under half, and the rest lacks a known reason. The DNA gave D and trimming, while V, J and clone size come from that table. The sample table contains some 130,000 clones; only one count was recorded for about 92% of them. The ten largest clones represent around 3.8% of the sample.

From the cysteine through the phenylalanine, the CDR3 covers 17 amino acids. Left in the record is the CDR3 DNA by itself, 51 bases read in frame from the first base. Cut back by 3 bases and 2 bases, the V and J ends lie 17 bases apart. CDR1 is given as MGHRA and CDR2 as YSYEKL, both from the germline V gene. The research as a whole found: The amount of clinical and demographic metadata varied by source and participant and was provided uncurated.

Details on this clone: Its specific antigen is unknown. No much larger clone exists at a distance of one base, and base qualities are not known.

The sequence joins TRBV4-1 to TRBJ1-3, and the D gene may be TRBD1, 5 bases matching. The receptor's source is a man aged 45-65 years with active COVID-19. Material: peripheral blood. The CDR3: CASSQTEQRAAGNTIYF. The bases are TGCGCCAGCAGCCAGACAGAACAACGGGCGGCTGGAAACACCATATATTTT.